The next 32 T cell receptor beta chains were all read from a single sample in a study of early T cells in non-severe SARS-CoV-2 infection. TCRdb re-called the 5' RACE reads through MiXCR, storing one row per CDR3 protein. In the table there are under 95,000 distinct CDR3 sequences, roughly an eighth of which are singletons. The sample comprised whole blood. The receptors shown here come from an adult who was a healthcare worker with PCR-confirmed SARS-CoV-2 infection or an uninfected control (not recorded which).

The V call is TRBV11-2, the J call TRBJ2-7, with 9 bases aligning to TRBD2. CDR1 is SGHAT and CDR2 is FQNNGV in the germline V gene. Unmatched junction bases numbered 4, after V lost 3 bases and J lost 4 bases. The CDR3 has 14 amino acids. In DNA form, the CDR3 reads TGTGCCAGCAGCTTGGCGGGAGGGCAGTACGAGCAGTACTTC. Translated: CASSLAGGQYEQYF.

This clonotype was picked up a small number of times. This rearrangement joins TRBV5-1 to TRBJ1-2; TRBD1 matches at 7 bases. This CDR3 is built from 14 residues. After removal of 4 bases from V and 5 bases from J, the junction contained 8 bases not matched to a gene. The V gene's germline CDR1 is SGHRS and CDR2 YFSETQ. CDR3 DNA: TGCGCCAGCAGCCTTCGGCAGGGGGTGTATGGCTACACCTTC. This sequence encodes CASSLRQGVYGYTF.

To note about this clonotype: The conserved phenylalanine or tryptophan normally closing the CDR3 is absent here, so this likely arose from a read error. The chain couples TRBV5-1 to TRBJ1-1, with D uncertain. Germline V lookup: CDR1 SGHRS, CDR2 YFSETQ. V was cut by 3 bases and J by 11 bases, with 17 bases left in between. The CDR3 loop spans 13 amino acids. The CDR3 nucleotides are TGCGCCAGCAGCTCCCACCTAGGTAGCTACGCTTTCTTA. This gives the protein CASSSHLGSYAFL.

Many counts were recorded for this clonotype. The J gene is TRBJ2-5, the V gene TRBV12-3 or TRBV12-4; D remains unclear. The CDR3 sequence is 14 residues long. Trimming cost V 3 bases and J 2 bases, with 10 bases left between them. The CDR3 region has the DNA TGTGCCAGCAGTTTGTCCATGGGGCAAGAGACCCAGTACTTC. As protein: CASSLSMGQETQYF.

V gene TRBV7-9 combines with J gene TRBJ2-7; D might be TRBD1 (6 bases). Trimming removed 4 bases at V and 6 bases at J, with 16 bases between. The CDR3 runs to 14 residues. Germline V gene data show CDR1 as SEHNR and CDR2 as FQNEAQ (reference sequence). CDR3 DNA: TGTGCCAGCAGCTCCCTACAGGGCCGCAGCGAGCAGTACTTC. Encoded protein: CASSSLQGRSEQYF.

This clonotype was counted at least ten times. J is TRBJ1-1 and V is TRBV11-3; D might be TRBD1 (5 bases). The V and J ends lost 6 bases and 1 base respectively, with 15 bases between them. CDR1 and CDR2 (germline): SGHNT, YENEEA. This CDR3 region has 15 residues. The CDR3 nucleotides are TGTGCCAGCAGGGAGCAGGACATAGGGAACACTGAAGCTTTCTTT. This encodes CASREQDIGNTEAFF.

The sample holds many counts of this clonotype. The chain uses TRBV4-1 and TRBJ2-7; a possible D gene is TRBD2 (7 bases). With 3 bases removed from V and 2 bases from J, the gap between germline ends came to 17 bases. The V gene's germline CDR1 is MGHRA and CDR2 YSYEKL. The CDR3 extends over 16 amino acids. CDR3 amino acids: CASSQIGGGRTYEQYF. In DNA, the CDR3 is TGCGCCAGCAGCCAGATAGGGGGAGGGAGAACCTACGAGCAGTACTTC.

In this sample, this clonotype turned up a few times. The chain uses TRBV30 and TRBJ1-2; 9 bases align to TRBD1. The CDR3 sequence is 16 residues long. CDR1 is GTSNPN, CDR2 SVGIG, per germline (reference sequence). V lost 2 bases, J lost 8 bases, and 15 bases stayed unmatched. The CDR3 DNA follows: TGTGCCTGGAGTTTTCCGCCGGGACAGGGATCTAGAGGCTACACCTTC. Its protein product is CAWSFPPGQGSRGYTF.

This sequence joins TRBV5-6 and TRBJ2-1; weak D call: TRBD1 (6 bases). Germline values: CDR1 SGHDT, CDR2 YYEEEE. Trimming shortened V by 0 bases and J by 0 bases, and 19 bases separated the two germline ends. This CDR3 is built from 19 residues. CDR3 nucleotide sequence: TGTGCCAGCAGCTTGGTTCCAGGGGCCCTGGGTAACTCCTACAATGAGCAGTTCTTC. Translation gives CASSLVPGALGNSYNEQFF. The full variable domain, in which reference TRBV5-6 and TRBJ2-1 provide the parts outside the CDR3, is DAGVTQSPTHLIKTRGQQVTLRCSPKSGHDTVSWYQQALGQGPQFIFQYYEEEERQRGNFPDRFSGHQFPNYSSELNVNALLLGDSALYLCASSLVPGALGNSYNEQFFGPGTRLTVL.

Many counts were recorded for this clonotype. V usage is TRBV12-3 or TRBV12-4 and J usage is TRBJ1-2; no clear D gene. V was pared by 5 bases and J by 6 bases, with 10 bases between. The length of the CDR3 is 12 residues. In DNA form, the CDR3 reads TGTGCCAGCAGTATAAGGTGGAATGGCTACACCTTC. Translated, it gives CASSIRWNGYTF.

This chain joins TRBV20-1 and TRBJ2-7, with TRBD1 matching 8 bases. V lost 6 bases, J lost 2 bases, and 6 bases stayed unmatched. The CDR3 contains 13 residues. Germline V lookup: CDR1 DFQATT, CDR2 SNEGSKA (reference sequence). Written as DNA, the CDR3 is TGCAGTGCCCTGACAGGGGAAACCTACGAGCAGTACTTC. As protein: CSALTGETYEQYF.

Many counts were recorded for this clonotype. This chain joins TRBV12-3 or TRBV12-4 and TRBJ1-2; the D gene is possibly TRBD1 (6 bases). This CDR3 is built from 12 residues. Trimming took 10 bases from V and 4 from J, leaving 13 bases between them. CDR3 amino acids: CATDDRFYGYTF. Here the CDR3 DNA reads TGTGCCACGGACGACAGGTTCTATGGCTACACCTTC.

The V call is TRBV27, the J call TRBJ2-7; D not resolved. The V and J ends lost 3 bases and 1 base respectively, with 10 bases between them. This CDR3 region has 14 residues. The V gene's germline CDR1 is MNHEY and CDR2 SMNVEV (reference sequence). DNA for the CDR3: TGTGCCAGCAGTTTCACCTCCACTTCCTACGAGCAGTACTTC. Amino acids: CASSFTSTSYEQYF.

The chain has TRBV20-1 and TRBJ2-1; 7 bases map to TRBD2. From germline, CDR1 is DFQATT and CDR2 SNEGSKA (reference sequence). The CDR3 covers 19 residues. The junction had 19 bases not matched to a gene; V was cut back by 0 bases and J by 5 bases. The CDR3 loop is CSARDPVRRGGSLHNEQFF. The CDR3 DNA follows: TGCAGTGCTAGAGACCCCGTGAGACGAGGCGGGAGTCTCCACAATGAGCAGTTCTTC.

This clonotype was seen ten or more times. The chain links TRBV10-3 to TRBJ1-2; TRBD1 matches 8 bases. The J segment lost 6 bases and the V segment lost 4 bases, leaving 7 bases of the junction unmatched. The CDR3 is 14 amino acids. The germline V gene encodes CDR1 ENHRY and CDR2 SYGVKD. This chain's CDR3 is CAISGQGARDGYTF. In DNA form, the CDR3 reads TGTGCCATCAGTGGCCAGGGGGCGCGGGATGGCTACACCTTC.

The chain is built from TRBV29-1 and TRBJ2-7; D possibly corresponds to TRBD1 (6 bases). Germline loops: CDR1 SQVTM, CDR2 ANQGSEA. V was shortened by 4 bases and J by 1 base, with 14 bases between the two germline ends. This CDR3 region has 14 residues. Here the CDR3 DNA reads TGCAGCGTTGCGACAGGCCCTTCTTCCTACGAGCAGTACTTC. This encodes CSVATGPSSYEQYF.

This clonotype has a count of ten or more. The chain has TRBV6-1 and TRBJ2-1, with 7 nucleotides matching TRBD2. The germline V gene has CDR1 MNHNS and CDR2 SASEGT. Germline trimming cut 5 bases from V and 4 bases from J; bases unmatched to any gene: 5. This CDR3 comprises 14 residues. DNA for the CDR3: TGTGCCAGCAGTCGCGAAGCGGGGTACAATGAGCAGTTCTTC. Protein product: CASSREAGYNEQFF.

This clonotype was seen only a few times. The chain combines TRBV30 with TRBJ1-1; a weak D match, TRBD1 (5 bases). The CDR3 contains 12 residues. From germline, CDR1 is GTSNPN and CDR2 SVGIG (reference sequence). Trimming left V 0 bases short and J 8 bases short, with 10 bases between. CDR3 in amino acids: CAWSVRGREAFF. The CDR3, as DNA: TGTGCCTGGAGTGTACGGGGGAGAGAAGCTTTCTTT.

This clonotype has at least ten counts. The rearrangement links TRBV18 to TRBJ2-1, with D possibly matching TRBD2 (5 bases). The CDR3 runs 13 residues. V shed 2 bases and J shed 9 bases, with 11 bases lying between them. Germline CDR1 reads KGHSH; CDR2 reads LQKENI. CDR3 region: CASSPSGSSEQFF. CDR3 in DNA: TGTGCCAGCTCACCATCGGGGTCTAGTGAGCAGTTCTTC.

The rearrangement joins TRBV11-1 to TRBJ2-1, with no clear D. Germline CDR1 is SGHAT and CDR2 is FQDESV (reference sequence). The CDR3 totals 13 residues. The germline V and J ends were trimmed by 6 bases and 9 bases, with 15 bases remaining between them. The CDR3 DNA reads as TGTGCCAGCAGTTCCGGGCATTTAGGTGAGCAGTTCTTC. It specifies CASSSGHLGEQFF.

This clonotype was observed a few times. The chain employs TRBV11-2 and TRBJ2-7, with D perhaps matching TRBD2 (6 bases). V lost 6 bases to trimming and J lost 3 bases, with 24 bases between them. The CDR3 is 17 residues long. Germline V gene lookup returns CDR1 SGHAT and CDR2 FQNNGV. In DNA form, the CDR3 reads TGTGCCAGCAGATCACGACCCACCGGGACTCTAAACTACGAGCAGTACTTC. Protein sequence: CASRSRPTGTLNYEQYF.

This clonotype was found a few times. The chain has TRBV13 and TRBJ1-6; tentative D call: TRBD1 (6 bases). V was trimmed by 5 bases and J by 10 bases, leaving 18 bases between them. CDR1 PRHDT and CDR2 FYEKMQ come from the germline V gene (reference sequence). There are 15 residues in the CDR3. Written as DNA, the CDR3 is TGTGCCAGCAGCCCGCCGGGGGGGGCCCGATCACCCCTCCACTTT. Amino acids: CASSPPGGARSPLHF.

This clonotype has more than one count but fewer than ten. The chain has TRBV10-2 and TRBJ2-5, with 12 bases that match TRBD2. CDR1 and CDR2 from the germline V gene are WSHSY and SAAADI. This CDR3 has 19 residues. Trimming took 0 bases from V and 2 from J; bases not matched to a gene: 10. Here the CDR3 reads CASSESTTSGSPLQETQYF. The CDR3 nucleotides are TGCGCCAGCAGTGAGTCGACGACTAGCGGGAGTCCCCTGCAAGAGACCCAGTACTTC.

This clonotype has a count of ten or more. The chain carries TRBV6-5 and TRBJ2-7; D possibly matches TRBD1 or TRBD2 (5 bases each). The CDR3 is 15 amino acids. CDR1 is MNHEY, CDR2 SVGAGI, per germline. Trimming cost V 0 bases and J 4 bases, with 13 bases left between them. The CDR3 loop is CASSYSGVPGYEQYF. DNA for the CDR3: TGTGCCAGCAGTTACTCAGGGGTTCCGGGATACGAGCAGTACTTC.

In this sample, this clonotype turned up a few times. This chain connects TRBV12-3 or TRBV12-4 to TRBJ1-3; D unresolved. The CDR3 consists of 16 residues. Trimming pared 6 bases from V and 0 bases from J, leaving 15 bases between. In DNA, the CDR3 is TGTGCCAGCAGACAGATAGCCGAGGGCTCTGGAAACACCATATATTTT. It translates to CASRQIAEGSGNTIYF.

The chain employs TRBV3-1 and TRBJ2-7; 7 nucleotides align to TRBD2. The CDR3 is 15 amino acids. Germline V gene data show CDR1 as LGHDT and CDR2 as YNNKEL (reference sequence). After removal of 5 bases from V and 4 bases from J, the junction contained 11 bases not matched to a gene. The CDR3 DNA is TGTGCCAGCAGCTCACCGGCAGAACTAGCGTACGAGCAGTACTTC. Amino acids: CASSSPAELAYEQYF.

This clonotype was recorded a few times. V is TRBV29-1 and J is TRBJ2-1, with TRBD2 matching over 7 bases. Germline V CDR1 and CDR2: SQVTM, ANQGSEA. The CDR3 totals 14 residues. Germline trimming cut 1 base from V and 0 bases from J; bases unmatched to any gene: 0. The CDR3 DNA follows: TGCAGCGTTGAAGGCGGGAGCTCCTACAATGAGCAGTTCTTC. This codes for CSVEGGSSYNEQFF.

The genes are TRBV11-2 and TRBJ2-1; 7 bases match TRBD2. Trimming at V came to 1 base and at J to 4 bases, leaving 10 bases not matched to a gene. The CDR3 is 17 residues long. CDR1 and CDR2 (germline): SGHAT, FQNNGV. DNA of the CDR3: TGTGCCAGCAGCTTAGTTCGCTACAGCGGGAATTACAATGAGCAGTTCTTC. Protein product: CASSLVRYSGNYNEQFF.

This clonotype turned up a few times. At one end, the junction sequence differs from germline, possibly due to a read error. The J gene is TRBJ2-7, the V gene TRBV28; possible D gene TRBD1, 7 bases. There are 13 residues in the CDR3. From germline, CDR1 is MDHEN and CDR2 SYDVKM. The CDR3, as DNA: TGTGTCAGCGGAGGGGGCGCCACCTACGAGCAGTACTTC. Encoded protein: CVSGGGATYEQYF.

The gene calls are TRBV5-4 and TRBJ2-7; TRBD2 matches 9 bases. CDR1 is SGHNT, CDR2 YYREEE, per germline (reference sequence). With V trimmed by 4 bases and J by 3 bases, 5 bases remained unmatched. The CDR3 runs 14 residues. The CDR3 is CASSTGTSSYEQYF. DNA for the CDR3: TGTGCCAGCAGCACCGGGACTAGCAGCTACGAGCAGTACTTC.

The table lists this clonotype with a few counts. The chain joins TRBV7-9 to TRBJ2-1; 12 bases match TRBD2. V was pared by 5 bases and J by 7 bases, with 12 bases of the junction left unmatched. The CDR3 covers 17 residues. CDR1 and CDR2 from the germline V gene are SEHNR and FQNEAQ (reference sequence). CDR3 sequence: CASSRLFGTSGHNEQFF. The CDR3 coding sequence is TGTGCCAGCAGCCGATTGTTCGGGACTAGCGGGCATAATGAGCAGTTCTTC.

The genes are TRBV5-4 and TRBJ2-1; no clear D. Deletions cut 4 bases from V and 2 bases from J, with 13 bases between. CDR3 size: 15 residues. Germline lookup yields CDR1 SGHNT and CDR2 YYREEE (reference sequence). In DNA, the CDR3 is TGTGCCAGCAGCCTGGACGGCGGTCCCTACAATGAGCAGTTCTTC. Translating it yields CASSLDGGPYNEQFF.